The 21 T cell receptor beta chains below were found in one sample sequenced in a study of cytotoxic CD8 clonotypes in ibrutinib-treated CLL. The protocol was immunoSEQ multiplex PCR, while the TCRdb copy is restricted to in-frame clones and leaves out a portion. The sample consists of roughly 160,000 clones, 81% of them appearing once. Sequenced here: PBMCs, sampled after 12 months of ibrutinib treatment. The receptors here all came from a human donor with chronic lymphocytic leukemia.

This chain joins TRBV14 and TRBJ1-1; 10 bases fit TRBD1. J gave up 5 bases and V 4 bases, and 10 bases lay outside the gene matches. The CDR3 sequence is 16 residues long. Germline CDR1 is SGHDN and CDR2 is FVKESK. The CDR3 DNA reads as TGTGCCAGCAGCCCCCGGGACAGGGGATTAGGGACTGAAGCTTTCTTT. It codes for CASSPRDRGLGTEAFF.

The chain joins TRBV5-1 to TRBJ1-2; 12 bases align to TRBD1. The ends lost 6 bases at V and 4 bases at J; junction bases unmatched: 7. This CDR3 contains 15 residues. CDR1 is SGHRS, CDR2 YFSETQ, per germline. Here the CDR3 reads CASKPGTGGLYGYTF. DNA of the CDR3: TGCGCCAGCAAACCCGGGACAGGGGGCCTCTATGGCTACACCTTC.

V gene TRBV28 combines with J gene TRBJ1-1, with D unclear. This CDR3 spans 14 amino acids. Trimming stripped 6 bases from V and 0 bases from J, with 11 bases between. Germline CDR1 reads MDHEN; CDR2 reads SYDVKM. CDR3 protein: CASRDQSLNTEAFF. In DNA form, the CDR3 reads TGTGCCAGCAGGGACCAGTCGCTGAACACTGAAGCTTTCTTT.

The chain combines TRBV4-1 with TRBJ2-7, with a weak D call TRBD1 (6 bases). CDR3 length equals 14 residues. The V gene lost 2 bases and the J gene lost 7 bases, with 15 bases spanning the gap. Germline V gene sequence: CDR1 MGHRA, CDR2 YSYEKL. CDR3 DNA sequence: TGCGCCAGCAGCCAATGGACAGCCTCCGGGGAGCAGTACTTC. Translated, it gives CASSQWTASGEQYF.

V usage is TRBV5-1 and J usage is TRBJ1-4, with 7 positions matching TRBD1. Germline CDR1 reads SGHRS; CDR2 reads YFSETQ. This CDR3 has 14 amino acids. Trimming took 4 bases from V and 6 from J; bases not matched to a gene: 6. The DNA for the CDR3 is TGCGCCAGCAGCCCCTACAGGGGAGATGAAAAACTGTTTTTT. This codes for CASSPYRGDEKLFF.

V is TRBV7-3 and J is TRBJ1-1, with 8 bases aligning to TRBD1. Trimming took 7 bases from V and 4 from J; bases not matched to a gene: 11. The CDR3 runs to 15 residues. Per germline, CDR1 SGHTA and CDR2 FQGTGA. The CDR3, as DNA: TGTGCCAGCACTCCATCGGGCGACAGGGGCACTGAAGCTTTCTTT. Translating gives CASTPSGDRGTEAFF.

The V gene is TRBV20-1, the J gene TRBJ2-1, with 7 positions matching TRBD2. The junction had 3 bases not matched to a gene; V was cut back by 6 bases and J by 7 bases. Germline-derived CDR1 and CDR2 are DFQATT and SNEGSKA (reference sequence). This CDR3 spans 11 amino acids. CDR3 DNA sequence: TGCAGTGCCGGGGGGAAAAATGAGCAGTTCTTC. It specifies CSAGGKNEQFF.

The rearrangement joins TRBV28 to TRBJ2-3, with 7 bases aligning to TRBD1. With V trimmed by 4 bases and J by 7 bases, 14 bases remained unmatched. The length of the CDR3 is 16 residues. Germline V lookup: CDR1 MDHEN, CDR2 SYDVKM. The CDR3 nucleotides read TGTGCCAGCAGTTCCCACTTGGGACAGTTCCCTAATACGCAGTATTTT. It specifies CASSSHLGQFPNTQYF.

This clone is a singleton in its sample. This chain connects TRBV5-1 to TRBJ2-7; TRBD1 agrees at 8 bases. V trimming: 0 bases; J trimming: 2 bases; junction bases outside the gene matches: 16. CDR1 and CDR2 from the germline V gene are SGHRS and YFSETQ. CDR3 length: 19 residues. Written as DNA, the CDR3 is TGCGCCAGCAGCTTGGTCCGCTGGGACAGGATCGTACCTACCTACGAGCAGTACTTC. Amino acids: CASSLVRWDRIVPTYEQYF.

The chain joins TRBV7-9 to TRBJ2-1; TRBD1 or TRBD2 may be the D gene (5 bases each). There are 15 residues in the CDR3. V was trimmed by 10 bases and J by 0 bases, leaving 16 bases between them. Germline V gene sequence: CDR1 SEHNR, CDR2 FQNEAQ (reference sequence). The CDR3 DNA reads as TGTGCCACCTCACCCTGGGGGAACTCCTACAATGAGCAGTTCTTC. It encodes CATSPWGNSYNEQFF.

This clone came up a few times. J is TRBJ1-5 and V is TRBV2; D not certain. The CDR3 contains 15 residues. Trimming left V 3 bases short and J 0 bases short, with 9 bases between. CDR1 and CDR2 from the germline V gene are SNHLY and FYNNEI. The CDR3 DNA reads TGTGCCAGCAGTGACGACGGCCTTAGCAATCAGCCCCAGCATTTT. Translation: CASSDDGLSNQPQHF.

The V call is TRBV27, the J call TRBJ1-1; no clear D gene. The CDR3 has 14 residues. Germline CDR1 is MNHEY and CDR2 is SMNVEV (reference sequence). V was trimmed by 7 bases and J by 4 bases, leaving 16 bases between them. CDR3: CASTPLVGSTEAFF. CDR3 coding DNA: TGTGCCAGCACTCCATTGGTGGGTAGCACTGAAGCTTTCTTT.

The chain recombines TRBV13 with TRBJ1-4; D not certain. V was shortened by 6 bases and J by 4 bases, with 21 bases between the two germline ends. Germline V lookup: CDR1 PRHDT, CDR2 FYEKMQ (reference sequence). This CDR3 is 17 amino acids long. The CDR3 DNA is TGTGCCAGCAGTTTAAAGCCGACTGTGGCGGATAATGAAAAACTGTTTTTT. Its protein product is CASSLKPTVADNEKLFF.

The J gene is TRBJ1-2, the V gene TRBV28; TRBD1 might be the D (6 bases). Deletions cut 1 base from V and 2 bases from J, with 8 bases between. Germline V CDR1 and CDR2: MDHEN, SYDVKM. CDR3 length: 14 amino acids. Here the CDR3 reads CASSLFDRNYGYTF. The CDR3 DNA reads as TGTGCCAGCAGTTTATTTGACAGGAACTATGGCTACACCTTC.

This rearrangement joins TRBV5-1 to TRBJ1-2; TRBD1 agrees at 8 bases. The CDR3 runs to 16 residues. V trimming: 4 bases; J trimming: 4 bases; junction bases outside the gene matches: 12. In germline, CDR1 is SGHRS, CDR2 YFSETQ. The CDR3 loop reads CASSIGTGRDTYGYTF. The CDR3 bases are TGCGCCAGCAGCATCGGGACAGGCCGGGACACCTATGGCTACACCTTC. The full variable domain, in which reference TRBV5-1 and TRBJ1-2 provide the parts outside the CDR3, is KAGVTQTPRYLIKTRGQQVTLSCSPISGHRSVSWYQQTPGQGLQFLFEYFSETQRNKGNFPGRFSGRQFSNSRSEMNVSTLELGDSALYLCASSIGTGRDTYGYTFGSGTRLTVV.

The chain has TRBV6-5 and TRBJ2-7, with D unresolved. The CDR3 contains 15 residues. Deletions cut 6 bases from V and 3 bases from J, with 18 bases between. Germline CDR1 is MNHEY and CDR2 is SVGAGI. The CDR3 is CASSSPKSAFYEQYF. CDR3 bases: TGTGCCAGCAGCTCCCCGAAAAGCGCCTTCTACGAGCAGTACTTC.

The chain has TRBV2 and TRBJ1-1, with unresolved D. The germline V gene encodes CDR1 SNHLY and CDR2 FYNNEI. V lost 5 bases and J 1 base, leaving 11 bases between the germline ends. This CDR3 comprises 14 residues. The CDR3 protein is CASSQEIRNTEAFF. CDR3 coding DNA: TGTGCCAGCAGTCAAGAGATCAGGAACACTGAAGCTTTCTTT.

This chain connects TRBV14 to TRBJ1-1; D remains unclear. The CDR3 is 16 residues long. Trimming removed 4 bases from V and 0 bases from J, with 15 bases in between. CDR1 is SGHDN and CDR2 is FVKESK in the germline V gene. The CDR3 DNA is TGTGCCAGCAGCCCCCATCGATCGACATTGAACACTGAAGCTTTCTTT. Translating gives CASSPHRSTLNTEAFF.

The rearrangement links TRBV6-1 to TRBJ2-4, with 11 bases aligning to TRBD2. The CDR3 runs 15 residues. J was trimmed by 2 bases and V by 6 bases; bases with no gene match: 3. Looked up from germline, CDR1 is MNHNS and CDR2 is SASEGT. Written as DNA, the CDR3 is TGTGCCAGCAGGGTAGCGGGAGGGCCCAAAAACATTCAGTACTTC. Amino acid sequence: CASRVAGGPKNIQYF.

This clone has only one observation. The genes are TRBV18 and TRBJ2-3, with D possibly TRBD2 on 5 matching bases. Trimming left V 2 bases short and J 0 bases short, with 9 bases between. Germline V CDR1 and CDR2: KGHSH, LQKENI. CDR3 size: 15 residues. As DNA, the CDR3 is TGTGCCAGCTCACCAAGCGGCTCTAGCACAGATACGCAGTATTTT. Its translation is CASSPSGSSTDTQYF.

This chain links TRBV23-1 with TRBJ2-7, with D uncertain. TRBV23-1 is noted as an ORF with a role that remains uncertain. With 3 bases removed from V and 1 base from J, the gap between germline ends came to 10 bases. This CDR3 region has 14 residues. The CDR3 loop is CASSHRAESYEQYF. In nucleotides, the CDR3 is TGCGCCAGCAGTCATAGGGCGGAGTCCTACGAGCAGTACTTC.